This entry lists 6 T cell receptor beta chains sequenced from one sample in a study of cytomegalovirus exposure and HLA in healthy donors. The PCR ran on 60 Vbeta and 13 Jbeta primers. Measured with immunoSEQ multiplex PCR; TCRdb has only the in-frame clones, and not every one. The sample holds roughly 110,000 clones, 82% seen once. The sequenced sample was PBMCs. The source of these receptors is a man aged 25-45 years in good health and CMV-seropositive.

The gene calls are TRBV5-1 and TRBJ2-7; a weak D match, TRBD2 (7 bases). The CDR3 runs to 13 residues. V lost 0 bases and J 6 bases, leaving 10 bases between the germline ends. Germline V gene lookup returns CDR1 SGHRS and CDR2 YFSETQ. DNA of the CDR3: TGCGCCAGCAGCTTGGAGGGAGGGGGCGAGCAGTACTTC. It encodes CASSLEGGGEQYF.

V is TRBV5-1 and J is TRBJ1-2; a weak D match, TRBD1 (5 bases). The CDR3 has 13 amino acids. Looked up from germline, CDR1 is SGHRS and CDR2 is YFSETQ. Deletions cut 5 bases from V and 1 base from J, with 9 bases between. The CDR3 protein is CASRPTDNYGYTF. DNA for the CDR3: TGCGCCAGCAGGCCGACAGATAACTATGGCTACACCTTC.

V gene TRBV18 combines with J gene TRBJ1-5; tentatively, D is TRBD1 (5 bases). Germline V lookup: CDR1 KGHSH, CDR2 LQKENI. This CDR3 region has 15 residues. Trimming pared 0 bases from V and 6 bases from J, leaving 12 bases between. CDR3 amino acids: CASSPPAGEGQPQHF. CDR3 in DNA: TGTGCCAGCTCACCACCGGCGGGGGAGGGTCAGCCCCAGCATTTT.

This chain connects TRBV5-4 to TRBJ1-2; no definite D call. The V end was cut by 4 bases, the J end by 1 base, with 14 bases between. CDR3 length: 15 residues. From germline, CDR1 is SGHNT and CDR2 YYREEE (reference sequence). CDR3 residues: CASSHQAYVNYGYTF. The CDR3 DNA follows: TGTGCCAGCAGCCACCAGGCGTACGTTAACTATGGCTACACCTTC.

This clone has a handful of counts. The chain recombines TRBV5-1 with TRBJ1-1, with 8 nucleotides matching TRBD1. V lost 4 bases to trimming and J lost 5 bases; unmatched junction nucleotides: 13. Germline V gives CDR1 SGHRS, CDR2 YFSETQ. This CDR3 has 16 residues. The CDR3 DNA reads as TGCGCCAGCAGCCCCCCAGGGCAGGGGGCGAGGACTGAAGCTTTCTTT. It codes for CASSPPGQGARTEAFF.

The chain employs TRBV4-1 and TRBJ2-7, with 11 nucleotides matching TRBD2. This CDR3 contains 15 residues. Unmatched junction bases numbered 5, after V lost 1 base and J lost 6 bases. Germline V gene data show CDR1 as MGHRA and CDR2 as YSYEKL. CDR3 coding DNA: TGCGCCAGCAGCCAAGGACTAGCGGGGCAGGGCGAGCAGTACTTC. Encoded protein: CASSQGLAGQGEQYF.